These 5 T cell receptor beta chains were sequenced from one sample in a study of blood T cell repertoires in COVID-19. Profiling relied on immunoSEQ multiplex PCR, and the TCRdb table lists in-frame clones only, not all of them. The table includes about 150,000 clones, 76% detected once. The specimen sequenced was peripheral blood. Source of these receptors: an elderly woman with acute or convalescent COVID-19.

In this sample, this clone turned up a few times. The genes are TRBV7-2 and TRBJ2-6, with 9 bases lining up with TRBD1. Germline V gene lookup returns CDR1 SGHTA and CDR2 FQGNSA. This CDR3 comprises 18 residues. Unmatched junction bases numbered 10, after V lost 5 bases and J lost 2 bases. CDR3 in amino acids: CASSAPGQGFPGANVLTF. CDR3 DNA: TGTGCCAGCAGCGCACCGGGACAGGGTTTCCCTGGGGCCAACGTCCTGACTTTC.

The chain links TRBV5-5 to TRBJ1-5, with D possibly TRBD1 on 5 matching bases. Germline V CDR1 and CDR2: SGHKS, YYEKEE (reference sequence). CDR3 size: 15 residues. Trimming removed 6 bases from V and 11 bases from J, with 24 bases in between. The CDR3, as DNA: TGTGCCAGCACCGAGAAACCGACCCCGGGGGGATCCCAGCATTTT. Encoded protein: CASTEKPTPGGSQHF.

The chain is built from TRBV11-2 and TRBJ1-2; weak D call: TRBD1 (6 bases). V lost 5 bases and J 2 bases, leaving 18 bases between the germline ends. CDR3 length: 16 residues. Germline lookup yields CDR1 SGHAT and CDR2 FQNNGV. The CDR3: CASSPIRTASNYGYTF. The CDR3 DNA reads TGTGCCAGCAGCCCGATAAGGACAGCCTCCAACTATGGCTACACCTTC. Variable domain in full (rest from reference TRBV11-2 and TRBJ1-2): EAGVAQSPRYKIIEKRQSVAFWCNPISGHATLYWYQQILGQGPKLLIQFQNNGVVDDSQLPKDRFSAERLKGVDSTLKIQPAKLEDSAVYLCASSPIRTASNYGYTFGSGTRLTVV.

This clone came up a few times. The rearrangement uses TRBV23-1 and TRBJ1-4; TRBD1 is a possible D gene (5 bases). TRBV23-1 falls under the ORF class, with uncertain function. Trimming pared 2 bases from V and 8 bases from J, leaving 9 bases between. This CDR3 is built from 13 residues. The CDR3 DNA is TGCGCCAGCAGTCAAGGGGCGCGAGAAAAACTGTTTTTT. This translates into CASSQGAREKLFF.

This chain links TRBV30 with TRBJ1-6; D uncertain. With 1 base removed from V and 6 bases from J, the gap between germline ends came to 16 bases. The CDR3 consists of 16 residues. Germline-derived CDR1 and CDR2 are GTSNPN and SVGIG (reference sequence). The chain's CDR3 is CAWSADLWEGNSPLHF. The CDR3, as DNA: TGTGCCTGGAGTGCGGATCTCTGGGAGGGTAATTCACCCCTCCACTTT.